Listed below are T cell receptor beta chains from one sample, sequenced in a study of CD8 T cells in ankylosing spondylitis. TCRdb redid the calling of the 5' RACE reads with MiXCR, one entry per CDR3 protein. In the table there are around 430,000 distinct CDR3 sequences, 15% to 20% of which are singletons. Sequencing was done on a sample of blood, either unsorted or a sorted T cell fraction (not recorded which). These receptor sequences come from a male donor with ankylosing spondylitis. Both conserved end residues are trimmed from each CDR3. Clone size appears in some rows only: once, few, many, or a class for an expanded clone.

V: TRBV14
J: TRBJ1-1
length: 14
size: NA
CDR3: ASSQDLGALNTEAF

V: TRBV20-1
J: TRBJ1-6
length: 10
size: few
CDR3: SALGTHSPLH

V: TRBV7-3
J: TRBJ2-2
length: 11
size: many
CDR3: ASSLLGTGELF

V: TRBV18
J: TRBJ1-1
length: 14
size: NA
CDR3: ASSPQDRRLNTEAF

V: TRBV30
J: TRBJ2-3
length: 13
size: NA
CDR3: AWSAGMPHTDTQY

V: TRBV20-1
J: TRBJ2-2
length: 12
size: NA
CDR3: RPRAAENTGELF

V: TRBV2
J: TRBJ2-2
length: 13
size: few
CDR3: ASSEAHSYTGELF

V: TRBV5-1
J: TRBJ1-2
length: 10
size: NA
CDR3: ASSLLSGGYT

V: TRBV29-1
J: TRBJ2-5
length: 10
size: many
CDR3: SAEGAGETQY

V: TRBV5-1
J: TRBJ1-1
length: 13
size: many
CDR3: ASSLATGANTEAF

V: TRBV10-3
J: TRBJ2-4
length: 15
size: NA
CDR3: AISELARGVAKNIQY

V: TRBV2
J: TRBJ2-1
length: 13
size: few
CDR3: ASTKTGMSYNEQF

V: TRBV20-1
J: TRBJ2-7
length: 12
size: NA
CDR3: SASARDRGQEQY

V: TRBV29-1
J: TRBJ2-3
length: 13
size: few
CDR3: SVEGTSGSTDTQY

V: TRBV4-3
J: TRBJ2-1
length: 17
size: NA
CDR3: ASSQGRGGAGSSYNEQF

V: TRBV9
J: TRBJ1-6
length: 13
size: NA
CDR3: ASSVEGQANSPLH

V: TRBV20-1
J: TRBJ2-1
length: 9
size: many
CDR3: SASRGNEQF

V: TRBV12-3/TRBV12-4
J: TRBJ1-1
length: 13
size: few
CDR3: ASTLTGGEGTEAF

V: TRBV20-1
J: TRBJ2-1
length: 12
size: NA
CDR3: SARGSSSINEQF

V: TRBV7-9
J: TRBJ1-1
length: 14
size: NA
CDR3: ASTAALAGGETEAF

V: TRBV5-6
J: TRBJ2-5
length: 13
size: many
CDR3: ASSLQGGYQETQY

V: TRBV7-2
J: TRBJ1-1
length: 14
size: few
CDR3: ASSLFTGGLNTEAF

V: TRBV6-6
J: TRBJ2-4
length: 10
size: NA
CDR3: ASTLPRGIQY

V: TRBV5-6
J: TRBJ2-1
length: 15
size: many
CDR3: ASSLIMDRYAGNEQF

V: TRBV29-1
J: TRBJ1-2
length: 15
size: few
CDR3: SVEVEGRGPRNYGYT

V: TRBV9
J: TRBJ2-1
length: 13
size: NA
CDR3: ASSVAVIAGGEQF

V: TRBV12-5
J: TRBJ1-2
length: 13
size: NA
CDR3: ASGPGTAINYGYT

V: TRBV20-1
J: TRBJ1-5
length: 12
size: NA
CDR3: SVPSDSVLQPQH

V: TRBV7-2
J: TRBJ1-1
length: 13
size: many
CDR3: ASSYAWAGNTEAF

V: TRBV4-3
J: TRBJ1-6
length: 15
size: few
CDR3: ASSQSLPTDANSPLH

V: TRBV20-1
J: TRBJ2-3
length: 13
size: NA
CDR3: SASRSGASRDTQY

V: TRBV20-1
J: TRBJ2-1
length: 13
size: few
CDR3: SADPLAGGYNEQF

V: TRBV20-1
J: TRBJ2-1
length: 14
size: NA
CDR3: SARVKTSGRADEQF

V: TRBV27
J: TRBJ1-2
length: 10
size: few
CDR3: ASSLSGQGFT

V: TRBV20-1
J: TRBJ1-3
length: 12
size: NA
CDR3: SARDRISGNTIY

V: TRBV7-2
J: TRBJ2-7
length: 12
size: NA
CDR3: ASSPCLGGCEQY

V: TRBV28
J: TRBJ2-3
length: 12
size: NA
CDR3: ASSLGTPQDTQY

V: TRBV20-1
J: TRBJ1-2
length: 9
size: few
CDR3: SSEGLRGYT

V: TRBV19
J: TRBJ1-1
length: 11
size: NA
CDR3: ASSRLDRVEAF

V: TRBV20-1
J: TRBJ2-1
length: 12
size: many
CDR3: SADTSGSYNEQF

V: TRBV15
J: TRBJ2-1
length: 15
size: few
CDR3: ATSRVGLAGPYNEQF

V: TRBV2
J: TRBJ2-1
length: 13
size: NA
CDR3: ASSWERSSYNEQF

V: TRBV6-1
J: TRBJ2-3
length: 13
size: NA
CDR3: ASWPRGSYTDTQY

V: TRBV5-5
J: TRBJ1-1
length: 11
size: few
CDR3: ASSLAYDTEAF

V: TRBV6-2/TRBV6-3
J: TRBJ1-1
length: 14
size: NA
CDR3: ASSYPPPLSNTEAF

V: TRBV27
J: TRBJ2-5
length: 13
size: NA
CDR3: ASSQSSGRMETQY